This TCR beta chain was sequenced in a study of PD-1 blockade in classical Hodgkin lymphoma. The V gene's germline CDR1 is SNHLY and CDR2 FYNNEI. V lost 6 bases and J 4 bases, leaving 7 bases between the germline ends. The CDR3 sequence is 12 residues long. On this clone itself: Its matching antigen is unknown. The identical CDR3 is also encoded by other nucleotide sequences in the sample.

Study-wide results and limits: Lower baseline TCR diversity was reported for newly diagnosed patients than for healthy donors.

Data came from immunoSEQ multiplex PCR; TCRdb stores just in-frame clones and leaves some out. The sample holds roughly 40,000 clones, around 78% seen once. Time point noted: cycle 4 day 1 (C4D1), after around six weeks of nivolumab. Each of the patients experienced relapse following autologous stem cell transplantation, and their brentuximab vedotin exposure differed. This TCR derives from a human donor with classical Hodgkin lymphoma. This rearrangement joins TRBV2 to TRBJ2-1; D unresolved. Sample: peripheral blood mononuclear cells (PBMCs), taken before the fourth cycle of nivolumab. This CDR3 reads CASSFSYNEQFF. In nucleotides, the CDR3 is TGTGCCAGCAGCTTTAGTTACAATGAGCAGTTCTTC. The full variable domain, in which reference TRBV2 and TRBJ2-1 provide the parts outside the CDR3, is EPEVTQTPSHQVTQMGQEVILRCVPISNHLYFYWYRQILGQKVEFLVSFYNNEISEKSEIFDDQFSVERPDGSNFTLKIRSTKLEDSAMYFCASSFSYNEQFFGPGTRLTVL.